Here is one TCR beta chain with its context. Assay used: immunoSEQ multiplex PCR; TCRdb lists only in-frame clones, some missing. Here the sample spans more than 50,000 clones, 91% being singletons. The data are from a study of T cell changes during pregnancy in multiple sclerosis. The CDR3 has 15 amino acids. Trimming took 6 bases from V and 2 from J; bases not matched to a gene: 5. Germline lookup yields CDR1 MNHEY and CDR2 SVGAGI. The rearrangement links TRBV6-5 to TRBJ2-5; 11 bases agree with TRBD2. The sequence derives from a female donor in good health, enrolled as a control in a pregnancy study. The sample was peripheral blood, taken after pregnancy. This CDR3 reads CASRYRLAGQETQYF. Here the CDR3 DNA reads TGTGCCAGCAGATACAGACTAGCGGGGCAAGAGACCCAGTACTTC.